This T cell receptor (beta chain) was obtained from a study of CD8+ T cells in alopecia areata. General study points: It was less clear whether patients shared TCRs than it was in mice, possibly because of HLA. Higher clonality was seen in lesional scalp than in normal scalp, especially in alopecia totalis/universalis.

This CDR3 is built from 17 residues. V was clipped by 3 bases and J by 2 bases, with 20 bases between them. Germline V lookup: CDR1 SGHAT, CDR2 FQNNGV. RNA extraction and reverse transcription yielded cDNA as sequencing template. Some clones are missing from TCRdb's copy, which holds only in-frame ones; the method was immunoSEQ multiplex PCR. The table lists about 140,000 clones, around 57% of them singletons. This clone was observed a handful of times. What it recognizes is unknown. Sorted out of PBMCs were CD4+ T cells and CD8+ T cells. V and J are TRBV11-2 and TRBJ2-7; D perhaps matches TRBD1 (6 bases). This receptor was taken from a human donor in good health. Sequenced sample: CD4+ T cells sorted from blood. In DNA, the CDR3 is TGTGCCAGCAGCTTGACAACTGCCGGGACACAAGCCTACGAGCAGTACTTC. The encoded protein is CASSLTTAGTQAYEQYF.